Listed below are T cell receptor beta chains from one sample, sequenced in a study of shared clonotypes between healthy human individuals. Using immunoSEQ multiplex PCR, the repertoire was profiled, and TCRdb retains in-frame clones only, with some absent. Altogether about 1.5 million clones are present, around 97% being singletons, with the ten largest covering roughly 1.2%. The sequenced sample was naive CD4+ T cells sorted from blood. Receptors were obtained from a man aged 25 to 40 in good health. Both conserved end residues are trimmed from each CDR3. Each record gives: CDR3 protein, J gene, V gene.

ASSPQGRNTEAF TRBJ1-1 TRBV27
AGGEGPVVGELF TRBJ2-2 TRBV2
AWRVLAGTLQEKLF TRBJ1-4 TRBV30
ASSLDRETQY TRBJ2-5 TRBV5-1
ASSVYNEQF TRBJ2-1 TRBV2
SVALVHETQY TRBJ2-5 TRBV29-1
ASSPTSYEQY TRBJ2-7 TRBV18
ASSKTSGVTDTQY TRBJ2-3 TRBV19
ASSYSGYGYT TRBJ1-2 TRBV6-6
ASSLTGGGYT TRBJ1-2 TRBV28
ASSQAPGPNLF TRBJ2-1 TRBV4-1
ASSDPGGALGANVLT TRBJ2-6 TRBV25-1
ASVWLGGYT TRBJ1-2 TRBV6-5
ASSLEVGGYT TRBJ1-2 TRBV28
ASSNLLTSGTIEETQY TRBJ2-5 TRBV28
ASLFAHPGASYNEQF TRBJ2-1 TRBV27
ASSIRQSLGNDEQY TRBJ2-7 TRBV19
ASSQDFNGAVDTQY TRBJ2-3 TRBV4-3
ASSLVGGRAEAF TRBJ1-1 TRBV5-1
ASSLAHRLNEQF TRBJ2-1 TRBV11-3
ASSLHPDRGDQPQH TRBJ1-5 TRBV27
ASSFSPAVIQETQY TRBJ2-5 TRBV11-2